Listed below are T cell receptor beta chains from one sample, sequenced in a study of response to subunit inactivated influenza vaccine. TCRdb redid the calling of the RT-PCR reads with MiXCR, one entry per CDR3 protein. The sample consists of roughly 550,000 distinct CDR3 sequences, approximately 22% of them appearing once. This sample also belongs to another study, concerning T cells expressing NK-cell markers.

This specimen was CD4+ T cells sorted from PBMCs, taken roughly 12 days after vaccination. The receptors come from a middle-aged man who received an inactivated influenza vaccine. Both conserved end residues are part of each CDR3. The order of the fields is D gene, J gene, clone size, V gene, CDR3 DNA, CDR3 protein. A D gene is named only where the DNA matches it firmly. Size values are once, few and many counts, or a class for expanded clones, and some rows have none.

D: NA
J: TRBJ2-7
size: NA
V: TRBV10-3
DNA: TGTGCCACGCGCCCGAGTGCCGCCCAGCAGTACTTC
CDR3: CATRPSAAQQYF

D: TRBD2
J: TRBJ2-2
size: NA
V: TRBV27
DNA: TGTGCCAGCAGTGTGACTAGCCGTACCGGGGAGCTGTTTTTT
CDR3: CASSVTSRTGELFF

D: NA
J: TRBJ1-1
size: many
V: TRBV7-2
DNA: TGTGCCAGCAGCCGAGGACGGGACACTGAAGCTTTCTTT
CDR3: CASSRGRDTEAFF

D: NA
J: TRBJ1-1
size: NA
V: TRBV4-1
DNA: TGCGCCAGCAGCCAAGAAATGGAGAACACTGAAGCTTTCTTT
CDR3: CASSQEMENTEAFF

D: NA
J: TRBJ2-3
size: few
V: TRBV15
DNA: TGTGCCACCAGCAGAGACAGAAGAAGCACAGATACGCAGTATTTT
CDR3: CATSRDRRSTDTQYF

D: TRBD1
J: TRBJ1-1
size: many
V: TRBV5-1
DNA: TGCGCCAGCAGCCAGAACCGACAGGGGAGCACTGAAGCTTTCTTT
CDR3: CASSQNRQGSTEAFF

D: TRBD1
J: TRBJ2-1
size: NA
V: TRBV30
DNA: TGTGCCTGGACGGGACAGAACAATGAGCAGTTCTTC
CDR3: CAWTGQNNEQFF

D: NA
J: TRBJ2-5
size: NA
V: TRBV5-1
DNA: TGCGCCAGCAGCGGAGGGTCGGGAAAGACCCAGTACTTC
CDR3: CASSGGSGKTQYF

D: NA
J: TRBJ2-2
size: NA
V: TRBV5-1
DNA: TGCGCCAGCAGCCCGAGATTGGGGGCCGGCGGGGAGCTGTTTTTT
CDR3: CASSPRLGAGGELFF

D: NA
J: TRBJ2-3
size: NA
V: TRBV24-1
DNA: TGTGCCACCGATCGGGGGATGGGGGGAGATACGCAGTATTTT
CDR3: CATDRGMGGDTQYF

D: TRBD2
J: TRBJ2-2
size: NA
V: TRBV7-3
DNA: TGTGCCAGCAGCTCGGGGGGTCCCGGGGAGCTGTTTTTT
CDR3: CASSSGGPGELFF

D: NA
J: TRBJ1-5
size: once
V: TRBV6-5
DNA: TGTGCCAGCAGTTGGAGCACCGATGGCAATCAGCCCCAGCATTTT
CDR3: CASSWSTDGNQPQHF

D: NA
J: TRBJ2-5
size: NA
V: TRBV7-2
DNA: TGTGCCAGCAGCTTACTAGTAGCGGCACCCGAGACCCAGTACTTC
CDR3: CASSLLVAAPETQYF

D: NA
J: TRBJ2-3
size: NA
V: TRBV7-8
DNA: TGTGCCAGCAGCTTGGGTCAGCCGGGAGCAGATACGCAGTATTTT
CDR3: CASSLGQPGADTQYF

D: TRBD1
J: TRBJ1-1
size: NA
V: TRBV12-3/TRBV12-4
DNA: TGTGCCAGCAGTTCGTCCCCCGGGACAGGGAGTACTGAAGCTTTCTTT
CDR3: CASSSSPGTGSTEAFF

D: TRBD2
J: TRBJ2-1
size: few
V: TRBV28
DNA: TGTGCCAGCAATCCACCAGGGACTAGAACGTTCTTC
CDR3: CASNPPGTRTFF

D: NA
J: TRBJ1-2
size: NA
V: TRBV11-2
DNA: TGTGCCAGCAGCCCCCGGGCAGGGCCCGGAAAAAGAATTAACTATGGCTACACCTTC
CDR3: CASSPRAGPGKRINYGYTF

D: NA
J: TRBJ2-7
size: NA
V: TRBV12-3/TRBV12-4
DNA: TGTGCCAGCAGGGGAAGGGCAGGGAGCTCCTACGAGCAGTACTTC
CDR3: CASRGRAGSSYEQYF

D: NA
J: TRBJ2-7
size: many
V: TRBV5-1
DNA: TGCGCCAGCAGCCAAATGGTGGGTACGGGAGCCAACGAGCAGTACTTC
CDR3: CASSQMVGTGANEQYF

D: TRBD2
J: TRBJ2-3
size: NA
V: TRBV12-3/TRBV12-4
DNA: TGTGCCAGCAGTTTTACTAGCGGGAGTGGAGATACGCAGTATTTT
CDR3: CASSFTSGSGDTQYF

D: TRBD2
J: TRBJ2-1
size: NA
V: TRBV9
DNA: TGTGCCAGCAGCGCCGGGACTAGCGGTAATGGCTACAATGAGCAGTTCTTC
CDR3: CASSAGTSGNGYNEQFF

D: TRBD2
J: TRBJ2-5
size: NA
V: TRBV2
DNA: TGTGCCAGCACCCCCCCGCTGACTAGCTCAGAGACCCAGTACTTC
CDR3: CASTPPLTSSETQYF

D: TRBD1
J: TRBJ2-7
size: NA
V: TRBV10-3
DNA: TGTGCCATCAGTGCCCAGACAGGGGACTACGAGCAGTACTTC
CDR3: CAISAQTGDYEQYF

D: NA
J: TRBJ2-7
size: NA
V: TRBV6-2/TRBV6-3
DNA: TGTGCCAGCAGTCTTCCGGGACACTCCTACGAGCAGTACTTC
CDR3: CASSLPGHSYEQYF

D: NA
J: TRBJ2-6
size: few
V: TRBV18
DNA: TGTGCCAGCTCCCCTACGACGGGGGCGAATGGGGCCAACGTCCTGACTTTC
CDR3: CASSPTTGANGANVLTF

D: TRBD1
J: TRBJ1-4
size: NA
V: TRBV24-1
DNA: TGTGCCACCAGTGATTCGACAGGGTTTAAGGAAAAACTGTTTTTT
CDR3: CATSDSTGFKEKLFF

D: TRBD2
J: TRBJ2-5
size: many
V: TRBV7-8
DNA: TGTGCCAGCAGCTTGACTAGCGGGGGGGCTAAAGAGACCCAGTACTTC
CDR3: CASSLTSGGAKETQYF

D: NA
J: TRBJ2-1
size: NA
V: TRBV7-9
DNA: TGTGCCAGCAGCTTAATGGCGGGGCTAGACAATGAGCAGTTCTTC
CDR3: CASSLMAGLDNEQFF

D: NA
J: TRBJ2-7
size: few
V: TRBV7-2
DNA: TGTGCCAGCAGCTTAGCCGAGGGAACCTACGAGCAGTACTTC
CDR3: CASSLAEGTYEQYF

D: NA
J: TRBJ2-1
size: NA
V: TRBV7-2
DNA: TGTGCCAGCAGCTTAGTGGGCAGGGCGAATGAGCAGTTCTTC
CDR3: CASSLVGRANEQFF

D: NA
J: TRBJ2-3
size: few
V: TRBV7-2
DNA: TGTGCCAGCAGCAGCACTGGCGCAGATACGCAGTATTTT
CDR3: CASSSTGADTQYF

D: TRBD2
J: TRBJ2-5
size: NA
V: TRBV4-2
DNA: TGTGCCAGCAGCCAAGAGTTGGCTAGCGGGGGTCTGGGGACCCAGTACTTC
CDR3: CASSQELASGGLGTQYF

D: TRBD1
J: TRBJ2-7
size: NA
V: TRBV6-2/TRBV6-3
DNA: TGTGCCAGCAGTTACCCCTTGGGACAGGCATTTTACGAGCAGTACTTC
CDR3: CASSYPLGQAFYEQYF

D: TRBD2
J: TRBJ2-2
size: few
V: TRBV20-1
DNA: TGCAGTGCTCCGAGAAGGGGAGGGTCCGGGGAGCTGTTTTTT
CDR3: CSAPRRGGSGELFF

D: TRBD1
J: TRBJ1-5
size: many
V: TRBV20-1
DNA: TGCAGTGCTACCAGACAGGGAGGGAGCAATCAGCCCCAGCATTTT
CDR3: CSATRQGGSNQPQHF

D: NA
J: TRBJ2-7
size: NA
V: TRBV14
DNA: TGTGCCAGCAGCAAATTCGGCGACGAGCAGTACTTC
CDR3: CASSKFGDEQYF

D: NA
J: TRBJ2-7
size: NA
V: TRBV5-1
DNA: TGCGCCACCTTGACTTACGAGCAGTACTTC
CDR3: CATLTYEQYF

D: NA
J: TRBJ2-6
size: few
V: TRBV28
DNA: TGTGCCAGCAGTTTATGGTTAAGACAGAAATCTGGGGCCAACGTCCTGACTTTC
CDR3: CASSLWLRQKSGANVLTF

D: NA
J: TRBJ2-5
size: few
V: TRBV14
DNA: TGTGCCAGCAGCCTACACCAGGGGTCGGAGACCCAGTACTTC
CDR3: CASSLHQGSETQYF

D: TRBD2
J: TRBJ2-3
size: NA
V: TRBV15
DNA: TGTGCCACGAGACTAGCGGCCAACACAGATACGCAGTATTTT
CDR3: CATRLAANTDTQYF

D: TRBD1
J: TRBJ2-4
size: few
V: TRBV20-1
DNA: TGCAGTGCTAGAGAAGGGGGCGAGAACATTCAGTACTTC
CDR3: CSAREGGENIQYF

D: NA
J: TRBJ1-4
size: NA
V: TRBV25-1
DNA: TGTGCCAGCAGGGAAGCAGGGCTTTCTAATGAAAAACTGTTTTTT
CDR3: CASREAGLSNEKLFF

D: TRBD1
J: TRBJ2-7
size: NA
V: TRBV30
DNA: TGTGCCTGGGGATCTTGGGACAGGGACTACGAGCAGTACTTC
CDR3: CAWGSWDRDYEQYF

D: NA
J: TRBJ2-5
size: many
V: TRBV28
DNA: TGTGCCAGCAGTACCCTAGAGACCCAGTACTTC
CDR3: CASSTLETQYF

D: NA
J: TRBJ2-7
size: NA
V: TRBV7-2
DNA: TGTGCCAGCAGCTCGTACAGTTACTACTCCTACGAGCAGTACTTC
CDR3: CASSSYSYYSYEQYF

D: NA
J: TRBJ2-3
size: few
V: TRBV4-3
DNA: TGCGCCAGCAGCCAGGGGGTGTTCACAGATACGCAGTATTTT
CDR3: CASSQGVFTDTQYF